These 8 T cell receptor beta chains were sequenced from one sample in a study of shared clonotypes between healthy human individuals. Libraries were prepared by immunoSEQ multiplex PCR; TCRdb keeps only in-frame clonotypes and omits some of them. This sample has 950,000 to 1,300,000 clones, with around 74% found just once. Input material: memory CD4+ T cells sorted from blood. Noted subset: CD45RA-negative fraction. The receptors come from a man younger than 35 in good health.

This clone has only one observation. The chain carries TRBV28 and TRBJ1-4; D not certain. V was pared by 4 bases and J by 3 bases, with 9 bases between. CDR3 size: 14 residues. CDR1 is MDHEN and CDR2 is SYDVKM in the germline V gene. CDR3 residues: CASSSGLANEKLFF. CDR3 nucleotide sequence: TGTGCCAGCAGTTCAGGATTAGCTAATGAAAAACTGTTTTTT.

V gene TRBV7-2 combines with J gene TRBJ2-7; D is ambiguous. The CDR3 loop spans 14 amino acids. From germline, CDR1 is SGHTA and CDR2 FQGNSA. V lost 2 bases, J lost 0 bases, and 8 bases lay in between. The CDR3 sequence is CASSLTSISYEQYF. DNA of the CDR3: TGTGCCAGCAGCTTAACCTCAATCTCCTACGAGCAGTACTTC.

This chain links TRBV18 with TRBJ1-1; 7 positions match TRBD1. CDR1 and CDR2 (germline): KGHSH, LQKENI. The CDR3 spans 15 residues. After removal of 3 bases from V and 4 bases from J, the junction contained 8 bases not matched to a gene. Written as DNA, the CDR3 is TGTGCCAGCTCACCTAGGGGGCGAAAGGGCACTGAAGCTTTCTTT. Its translation: CASSPRGRKGTEAFF. The full variable domain, in which reference TRBV18 and TRBJ1-1 provide the parts outside the CDR3, is NAGVMQNPRHLVRRRGQEARLRCSPMKGHSHVYWYRQLPEEGLKFMVYLQKENIIDESGMPKERFSAEFPKEGPSILRIQQVVRGDSAAYFCASSPRGRKGTEAFFGQGTRLTVV.

This clone was picked up a small number of times. The chain links TRBV30 to TRBJ1-2; D unclear. Germline V CDR1 and CDR2: GTSNPN, SVGIG (reference sequence). Trimming removed 3 bases at V and 0 bases at J, with 20 bases between. There are 17 residues in the CDR3. This CDR3 reads CAWSRQAGTRANYGYTF. DNA for the CDR3: TGTGCCTGGAGCCGTCAGGCTGGAACTAGAGCTAACTATGGCTACACCTTC.

This clone was counted a single time. The V and J genes are TRBV7-2 and TRBJ2-5, with 7 bases aligning to TRBD2. J was trimmed by 5 bases and V by 5 bases; bases with no gene match: 8. Germline CDR1 and CDR2: SGHTA and FQGNSA. This CDR3 is 14 amino acids long. Here the CDR3 reads CASSPWVGGETQYF. In DNA form, the CDR3 reads TGTGCCAGCAGCCCCTGGGTCGGGGGGGAGACCCAGTACTTC.

CDR3 coding DNA: TGTGCCACCAAACCGTCCAGCGGGGGTTTTAATGAAAAACTGTTTTTT. This gives the protein CATKPSSGGFNEKLFF. This chain joins TRBV10-3 and TRBJ1-4; TRBD1 might be the D (5 bases). The V and J ends lost 10 bases and 4 bases respectively, with 22 bases between them. This CDR3 comprises 16 residues. Germline lookup yields CDR1 ENHRY and CDR2 SYGVKD.

V usage is TRBV6-6 and J usage is TRBJ2-3; TRBD2 is a possible D gene (7 bases). Germline-derived CDR1 and CDR2 are MNHNY and SVGAGI (reference sequence). The CDR3 is 12 residues long. V shed 7 bases and J shed 4 bases, with 9 bases lying between them. CDR3 in amino acids: CASKGGSDTQYF. CDR3 bases: TGTGCCAGCAAGGGGGGGTCAGATACGCAGTATTTT.

This clone was detected a few times. This chain links TRBV9 with TRBJ2-6; 8 bases line up with TRBD1. The CDR3 length is 15 residues. Germline CDR1 and CDR2: SGDLS and YYNGEE. V shed 4 bases and J 4 bases; nucleotides not matched to a gene: 4. CDR3 bases: TGTGCCAGCAGCTCCGGACAGGGCGGGGCCAACGTCCTGACTTTC. Residues: CASSSGQGGANVLTF.